The 30 T cell receptor beta chains in this list originate from one sample, sequenced in a study of blood T cell repertoires in COVID-19. Sequencing used immunoSEQ multiplex PCR; TCRdb keeps in-frame clones, though not all of them. The sample records 140,000 or so clones, over 70% being singletons. Specimen: peripheral blood. These TCRs come from a man aged 60 to 75 with active or convalescent COVID-19.

The V call is TRBV29-1, the J call TRBJ1-1; tentatively, D is TRBD1 (5 bases). This CDR3 comprises 14 residues. Germline V CDR1 and CDR2: SQVTM, ANQGSEA. V was trimmed by 5 bases and J by 4 bases, leaving 17 bases between them. In DNA form, the CDR3 reads TGCAGCGTTTCCGGGGGAGCGGGATTCACTGAAGCTTTCTTT. It yields the protein CSVSGGAGFTEAFF.

V usage is TRBV4-1 and J usage is TRBJ2-1; 13 nucleotides line up with TRBD2. Unmatched junction bases numbered 14, after V lost 3 bases and J lost 3 bases. The germline V gene encodes CDR1 MGHRA and CDR2 YSYEKL. This CDR3 is built from 20 residues. In nucleotides, the CDR3 is TGCGCCAGCAGCCAGGATGGACAGGTCAGGACTAGCGGGAGCTACAATGAGCAGTTCTTC. Residues: CASSQDGQVRTSGSYNEQFF.

The chain is built from TRBV23-1 and TRBJ1-5; 9 bases are a match to TRBD1. TRBV23-1 is annotated as an ORF whose role is uncertain. The CDR3 spans 19 residues. V was clipped by 3 bases and J by 0 bases; unmatched bases: 12. In nucleotides, the CDR3 is TGCGCCAGCAGTCAGGACCGGGACAGGGACCTCTATAGCAATCAGCCCCAGCATTTT. Translation gives CASSQDRDRDLYSNQPQHF.

This chain links TRBV7-9 with TRBJ2-3, with 12 bases identical to TRBD2. The CDR3 is made up of 18 amino acids. J was trimmed by 5 bases and V by 0 bases; bases with no gene match: 9. Germline lookup yields CDR1 SEHNR and CDR2 FQNEAQ (reference sequence). CDR3 sequence (DNA): TGTGCCAGCAGCTTAGCCCAAAGACTAGCGGGAGTGGGAGATACGCAGTATTTT. This gives the protein CASSLAQRLAGVGDTQYF.

V gene TRBV19 combines with J gene TRBJ2-5; 9 bases agree with TRBD2. The germline V gene encodes CDR1 LNHDA and CDR2 SQIVND (reference sequence). CDR3 length: 18 residues. V shed 2 bases and J 5 bases; nucleotides not matched to a gene: 15. The CDR3 nucleotides read TGTGCCAGTAGTATAACCGCGGGTGCGGGAGGGCCTCTGGAGACCCAGTACTTC. Amino acid sequence: CASSITAGAGGPLETQYF.

This chain uses TRBV7-9 with TRBJ2-1; 10 nucleotides match TRBD1. The germline V gene has CDR1 SEHNR and CDR2 FQNEAQ (reference sequence). The length of the CDR3 is 15 residues. V dropped 4 bases and J dropped 3; count of bases not matched to a gene: 3. CDR3 in DNA: TGTGCCAGCAGCTATGGACAGGGGGTCTACAATGAGCAGTTCTTC. Translation gives CASSYGQGVYNEQFF.

The CDR3 DNA reads as TGTGCCAGCAGCCCCAACGGGGGGGGCATTAATGAAAAACTGTTTTTT. Translated: CASSPNGGGINEKLFF. The rearrangement uses TRBV4-2 and TRBJ1-4; D is possibly TRBD1 (6 bases). This CDR3 comprises 16 residues. V lost 4 bases, J lost 4 bases, and 16 bases lay in between. Germline assignment: CDR1 LGHNA and CDR2 YNFKEQ.

CDR3: CASSDSLYTEAFF. CDR3 DNA sequence: TGTGCCAGCAGTGATAGTTTGTACACTGAAGCTTTCTTT. This chain uses TRBV12-3 or TRBV12-4 with TRBJ1-1; D not certain. Trimming removed 5 bases at V and 3 bases at J, with 10 bases between. This CDR3 has 13 residues.

In its sample, this clone was seen once. The chain has TRBV6-2 or TRBV6-3 and TRBJ2-7; the match to TRBD2 covers 13 bases. The length of the CDR3 is 16 residues. With V trimmed by 2 bases and J by 4 bases, 5 bases remained unmatched. The V gene's germline CDR1 is MNHEY and CDR2 SVGEGT. DNA for the CDR3: TGTGCCAGCAGTTACACTCCGGGACTAGCGGGATACGAGCAGTACTTC. Its protein is CASSYTPGLAGYEQYF.

V is TRBV18 and J is TRBJ2-7; weak D call: TRBD1 (5 bases). Germline V gene data show CDR1 as KGHSH and CDR2 as LQKENI. The CDR3 sequence is 15 residues long. With 2 bases removed from V and 5 bases from J, the gap between germline ends came to 16 bases. The CDR3 region is CASSPGATSRDEQYF. CDR3 sequence (DNA): TGTGCCAGCTCACCAGGGGCCACCTCCCGGGACGAGCAGTACTTC.

The V gene is TRBV9, the J gene TRBJ2-2; D unclear. There are 15 residues in the CDR3. Germline CDR1 and CDR2: SGDLS and YYNGEE. The V end was cut by 1 base, the J end by 0 bases, with 7 bases between. The CDR3 loop reads CASSVTSANTGELFF. In DNA, the CDR3 is TGTGCCAGCAGCGTAACAAGTGCGAACACCGGGGAGCTGTTTTTT.

The V call is TRBV19, the J call TRBJ1-4; 9 bases map to TRBD1. Germline V lookup: CDR1 LNHDA, CDR2 SQIVND (reference sequence). The J segment lost 5 bases and the V segment lost 6 bases, leaving 7 bases of the junction unmatched. CDR3 length: 15 residues. The CDR3 is CASRNSGTGNEKLFF. As DNA, the CDR3 is TGTGCCAGTAGGAATTCCGGGACAGGGAATGAAAAACTGTTTTTT.

DNA of the CDR3: TGTGCCAGCAGCTCAGTCCACTACGAGCAGTACTTC. Its translation: CASSSVHYEQYF. The rearrangement uses TRBV12-3 or TRBV12-4 and TRBJ2-7; D remains ambiguous. V lost 6 bases, J lost 3 bases, and 9 bases lay in between. This CDR3 is built from 12 residues.

The V call is TRBV28, the J call TRBJ1-2, with D possibly matching TRBD1 (5 bases). The CDR3 totals 12 residues. Germline assignment: CDR1 MDHEN and CDR2 SYDVKM. The V and J ends lost 2 bases and 4 bases respectively, with 5 bases between them. The CDR3 nucleotides read TGTGCCAGCAGTTTACAGGGCTATGGCTACACCTTC. Protein product: CASSLQGYGYTF.

The chain carries TRBV4-1 and TRBJ2-2, with TRBD2 matching over 14 bases. There are 18 residues in the CDR3. After removal of 3 bases from V and 2 bases from J, the junction contained 5 bases not matched to a gene. The germline CDR1 and CDR2 sequences are MGHRA and YSYEKL. The CDR3 here is CASSHLGLAGGNTGELFF. DNA for the CDR3: TGCGCCAGCAGCCATCTAGGACTAGCGGGAGGAAACACCGGGGAGCTGTTTTTT.

This clone appeared once. The rearrangement links TRBV6-1 to TRBJ1-4, with 7 bases fitting TRBD1. The CDR3 is 16 amino acids. J was trimmed by 8 bases and V by 2 bases; bases with no gene match: 11. CDR1 MNHNS and CDR2 SASEGT come from the germline V gene. CDR3 sequence (DNA): TGTGCCAGCAGTGAAAGGTGGAGAGGGGGCAACGAAAAACTGTTTTTT. Translated, it gives CASSERWRGGNEKLFF.

This sequence joins TRBV5-1 and TRBJ2-5, with 12 bases that match TRBD1. The CDR3 length is 16 residues. J was trimmed by 5 bases and V by 4 bases; bases with no gene match: 9. Germline V gene data show CDR1 as SGHRS and CDR2 as YFSETQ. For the CDR3, the DNA is TGCGCCAGCAGCCCGGCGGGACAGGGGGCCGGGGAGACCCAGTACTTC. Protein: CASSPAGQGAGETQYF.

The genes are TRBV28 and TRBJ2-1; TRBD2 aligns across 7 bases. This CDR3 contains 14 residues. V lost 5 bases, J lost 6 bases, and 7 bases stayed unmatched. Germline CDR1 is MDHEN and CDR2 is SYDVKM. The CDR3 spells CASSVQRGRNEQFF. The DNA of the CDR3 is TGTGCCAGCAGTGTCCAGCGGGGCCGCAATGAGCAGTTCTTC.

The chain is built from TRBV5-5 and TRBJ1-3; D possibly corresponds to TRBD1 (6 bases). The CDR3 loop spans 14 amino acids. Germline V gives CDR1 SGHKS, CDR2 YYEKEE (reference sequence). Trimming left V 6 bases short and J 8 bases short, with 18 bases between. CDR3 sequence (DNA): TGTGCCAGCACCCTTGGTGGGGGCCCGGACACCATATATTTT. It encodes CASTLGGGPDTIYF.

V usage is TRBV18 and J usage is TRBJ2-4, with 7 bases lining up with TRBD1. This CDR3 has 15 amino acids. V lost 4 bases and J lost 2; bases outside the gene matches: 5. Germline CDR1 and CDR2: KGHSH and LQKENI. The CDR3 DNA reads TGTGCCAGCTCACTACAGGGGTTATCCAAAAACATTCAGTACTTC. Encoded protein: CASSLQGLSKNIQYF.

The chain has TRBV5-1 and TRBJ2-1; TRBD2 aligns across 12 bases. Germline trimming cut 3 bases from V and 0 bases from J; bases unmatched to any gene: 1. There are 16 residues in the CDR3. Per germline, CDR1 SGHRS and CDR2 YFSETQ. Here the CDR3 DNA reads TGCGCCAGCAGCTCGGGACTAGCGGGCTCCTACAATGAGCAGTTCTTC. Translating gives CASSSGLAGSYNEQFF.

The V gene is TRBV5-1, the J gene TRBJ1-1, with D possibly TRBD1 on 6 matching bases. Per the germline V gene, CDR1 is SGHRS and CDR2 is YFSETQ. The CDR3 covers 14 residues. V lost 4 bases and J lost 5, with 15 bases in between. CDR3 sequence: CASSTDQGLTEAFF. The CDR3, as DNA: TGCGCCAGCAGCACCGACCAGGGGCTGACTGAAGCTTTCTTT.

The chain is built from TRBV7-8 and TRBJ2-5; 7 bases match TRBD2. CDR3 length: 16 residues. Per the germline V gene, CDR1 is SGHVS and CDR2 is FQNEAQ. Germline trimming cut 3 bases from V and 0 bases from J; bases unmatched to any gene: 7. The CDR3 loop is CASSFGGAGDQETQYF. The CDR3 DNA follows: TGTGCCAGCAGCTTCGGTGGCGCGGGAGACCAAGAGACCCAGTACTTC.

A single count supports this clone. The chain carries TRBV18 and TRBJ1-5; possibly TRBD1 for D (5 bases). Germline values: CDR1 KGHSH, CDR2 LQKENI. Trimming removed 1 base at V and 8 bases at J, with 9 bases between. The CDR3 extends over 13 amino acids. CDR3 sequence: CASSPQGLEPQHF. The CDR3 bases are TGTGCCAGCTCACCACAGGGGTTGGAGCCCCAGCATTTT.

Details on this clone: The germline gene is not matched at one end of the junction; a read error may be the cause. The gene calls are TRBV30 and TRBJ1-6; 8 bases map to TRBD1. CDR1 and CDR2 from the germline V gene are GTSNPN and SVGIG (reference sequence). The CDR3 extends over 13 amino acids. The CDR3 DNA is TGTGCCGGGGACAGGTCCTACAATTCACCCCTCCACTTT. Encoded protein: CAGDRSYNSPLHF.

The table lists this clone with a count of one. The chain carries TRBV6-6 and TRBJ2-5; TRBD2 aligns across 12 bases. Germline CDR1 is MNHNY and CDR2 is SVGAGI (reference sequence). The ends lost 8 bases at V and 5 bases at J; junction bases unmatched: 6. This CDR3 is 14 amino acids long. Here the CDR3 DNA reads TGTGCCAGCGCCGCTAGCGGGAGGGTCGAGACCCAGTACTTC. It translates to CASAASGRVETQYF.

This chain uses TRBV7-3 with TRBJ1-1; D is perhaps TRBD1 (5 bases). V lost 5 bases and J lost 5, with 18 bases in between. Germline assignment: CDR1 SGHTA and CDR2 FQGTGA. CDR3 length: 15 amino acids. The CDR3 bases are TGTGCCAGCAGCCCGGGGGGTGTAGGGAGTACTGAAGCTTTCTTT. Its protein is CASSPGGVGSTEAFF.

The chain employs TRBV7-8 and TRBJ1-6, with D possibly matching TRBD1 (6 bases). The CDR3 spans 19 residues. Trimming left V 3 bases short and J 1 base short, with 19 bases between. Germline V gene lookup returns CDR1 SGHVS and CDR2 FQNEAQ. The CDR3 DNA follows: TGTGCCAGCAGCTTTACCGGGACACCTAGAAGATCCTATAATTCACCCCTCCACTTT. This encodes CASSFTGTPRRSYNSPLHF. The full variable domain, in which reference TRBV7-8 and TRBJ1-6 provide the parts outside the CDR3, is GAGVSQSPRYKVAKRGQDVALRCDPISGHVSLFWYQQALGQGPEFLTYFQNEAQLDKSGLPSDRFFAERPEGSVSTLKIQRTQQEDSAVYLCASSFTGTPRRSYNSPLHFGNGTRLTVT.

The chain joins TRBV7-2 to TRBJ2-3; no clear D gene. Germline CDR1 SGHTA, CDR2 FQGNSA. This CDR3 comprises 13 residues. V lost 2 bases and J lost 6, with 9 bases in between. The CDR3 nucleotides are TGTGCCAGCAGCTTAAAAATCAGGGATACGCAGTATTTT. Amino acid sequence: CASSLKIRDTQYF.

The CDR3 loop is CAMAGLAHTDTQYF. In DNA form, the CDR3 reads TGTGCCATGGCCGGACTAGCTCACACAGATACGCAGTATTTT. The chain couples TRBV6-5 to TRBJ2-3; 8 nucleotides match TRBD2. Germline trimming cut 10 bases from V and 2 bases from J; bases unmatched to any gene: 8. The CDR3 sequence is 14 residues long. Germline V gene data show CDR1 as MNHEY and CDR2 as SVGAGI.